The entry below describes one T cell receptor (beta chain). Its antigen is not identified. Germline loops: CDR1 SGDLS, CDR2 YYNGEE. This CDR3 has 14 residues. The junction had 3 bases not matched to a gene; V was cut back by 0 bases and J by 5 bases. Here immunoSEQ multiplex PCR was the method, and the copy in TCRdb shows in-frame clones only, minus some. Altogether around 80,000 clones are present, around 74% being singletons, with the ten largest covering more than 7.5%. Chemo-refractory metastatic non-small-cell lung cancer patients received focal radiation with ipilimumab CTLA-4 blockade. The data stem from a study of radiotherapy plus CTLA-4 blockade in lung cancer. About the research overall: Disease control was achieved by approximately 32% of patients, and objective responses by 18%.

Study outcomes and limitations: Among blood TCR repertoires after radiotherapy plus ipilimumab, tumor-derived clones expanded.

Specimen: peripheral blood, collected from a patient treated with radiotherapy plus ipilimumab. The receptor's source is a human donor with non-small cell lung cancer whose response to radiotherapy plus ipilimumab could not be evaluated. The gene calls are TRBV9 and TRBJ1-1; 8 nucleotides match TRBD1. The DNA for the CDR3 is TGTGCCAGCAGCGTAGGGGACAGGATGACTGAAGCTTTCTTT. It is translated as CASSVGDRMTEAFF.